This T cell receptor (beta chain) was observed in a study of T-cell reconstitution after alpha-beta-depleted transplantation in children. Germline values: CDR1 KGHDR, CDR2 SFDVKD. This CDR3 region has 17 residues. V was cut by 3 bases and J by 5 bases, with 21 bases left in between. This clonotype was counted between two and nine times. This sample's TCRbeta library carried unique molecular identifier barcodes. TCRdb processed the PCR reads anew with MiXCR; each CDR3 protein has one entry. This table has a few hundred thousand distinct CDR3 sequences, around 18% appearing once. The sample here was PBMCs from the stem cell graft donor, taken from the stem cell graft. The chain links TRBV24-1 to TRBJ2-5; D might be TRBD1 or TRBD2, each matching 5 bases. The TCR was taken from a human donor who donated a stem cell graft to a child with acute lymphoblastic leukemia. In nucleotides, the CDR3 is TGTGCCACCAGTGATCCCCTCCGGGGCCTCCTAGGGGAGACCCAGTACTTC. It yields the protein CATSDPLRGLLGETQYF.